This TCR beta chain was sequenced during a study of blood T cell repertoires in COVID-19. In the study overall: Sites across the United States, Italy and Spain contributed samples from acute and convalescent COVID-19. T cells, B-cell-depleted T cells, or PBMCs provided the cDNA or gDNA that served as material.

Per the original methods: Scientists estimated how many nucleated cells there were by amplifying reference gene primers. Profiled with immunoSEQ multiplex PCR; TCRdb holds only in-frame clones, not every one. V, J and clone size are those of that table, while D and trimming were read from the DNA. The sample holds around 51,000 clones, around 84% seen once. From germline, CDR1 is MDHEN and CDR2 SYDVKM. The CDR3 is made up of 16 amino acids. V gave up 6 bases and J gave up 1 base; unmatched junction bases: 5. V is TRBV28 and J is TRBJ2-1; 11 positions agree with TRBD2. Sequenced input: peripheral blood. This TCR was recovered from a man older than 75 with active COVID-19. The DNA for the CDR3 is TGTGCCAGCAGATTACTAGCGGGAGTGTCCTACAATGAGCAGTTCTTC. Translating gives CASRLLAGVSYNEQFF.